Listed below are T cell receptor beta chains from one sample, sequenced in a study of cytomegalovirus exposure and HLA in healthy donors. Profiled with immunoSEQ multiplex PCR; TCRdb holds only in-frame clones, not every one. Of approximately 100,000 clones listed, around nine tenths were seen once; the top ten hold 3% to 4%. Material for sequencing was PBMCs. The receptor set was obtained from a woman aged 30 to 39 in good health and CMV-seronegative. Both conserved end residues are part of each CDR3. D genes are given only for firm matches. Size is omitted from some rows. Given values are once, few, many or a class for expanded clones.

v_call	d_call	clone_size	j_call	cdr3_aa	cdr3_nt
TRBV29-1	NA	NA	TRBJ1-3	CSVLAVAGNTIYF	TGCAGCGTCCTAGCTGTGGCCGGAAACACCATATATTTT
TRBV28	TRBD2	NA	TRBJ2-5	CASSQRGGRETQYF	TGTGCCAGCAGTCAGCGGGGGGGCCGTGAGACCCAGTACTTC
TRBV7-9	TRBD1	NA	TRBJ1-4	CASSLRNRQGNEKLFF	TGTGCCAGCAGCTTAAGAAACAGACAGGGAAATGAAAAACTGTTTTTT
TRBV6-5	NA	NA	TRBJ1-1	CAAVGAEAFF	TGTGCCGCGGTGGGTGCTGAAGCTTTCTTT
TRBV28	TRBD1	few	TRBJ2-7	CASCYRGRFALSSYEQYF	TGTGCCAGCTGCTACAGGGGTCGATTTGCCCTGAGCTCCTACGAGCAGTACTTC
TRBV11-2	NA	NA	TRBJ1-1	CASSSPFIQGKAFF	TGTGCCAGCAGCTCACCCTTCATCCAGGGGAAAGCTTTCTTT
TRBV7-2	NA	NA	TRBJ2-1	CASSTTAVQFF	TGTGCCAGCAGCACGACCGCGGTGCAGTTCTTC
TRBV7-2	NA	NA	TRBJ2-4	CASSFLGNIQYF	TGTGCCAGCAGCTTTCTCGGAAACATTCAGTACTTC
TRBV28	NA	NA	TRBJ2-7	CASSLSFPDEQYF	TGTGCCAGCAGTTTAAGTTTTCCGGACGAGCAGTACTTC
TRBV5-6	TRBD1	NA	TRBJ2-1	CASSGGQGAGNEQFF	TGTGCCAGCAGCGGGGGACAGGGGGCGGGCAATGAGCAGTTCTTC